Each of the 3 T cell receptor beta chains below was sequenced from the same sample in a study of T cell changes during pregnancy in multiple sclerosis. Method: immunoSEQ multiplex PCR; TCRdb's copy keeps in-frame clones and lacks some. The sample records tens of thousands of clones, roughly 90% being singletons. Sequenced material: CD4+ T cells from peripheral blood mononuclear cells, taken in the second trimester of pregnancy. The source is a female donor with multiple sclerosis, enrolled in a pregnancy study.

The rearrangement links TRBV29-1 to TRBJ1-1; D might be TRBD1 (6 bases). The CDR3 spans 15 residues. V was cut by 6 bases and J by 6 bases, with 23 bases left in between. Germline V gene lookup returns CDR1 SQVTM and CDR2 ANQGSEA. This CDR3 is CSVAGGRPEPSEAFF. DNA of the CDR3: TGCAGCGTGGCGGGGGGGCGGCCGGAACCGTCTGAAGCTTTCTTT.

The V and J genes are TRBV30 and TRBJ2-5; TRBD2 matches 9 bases. J lost 4 bases, V lost 6 bases, and 6 bases had no gene match. Germline V gives CDR1 GTSNPN, CDR2 SVGIG (reference sequence). The CDR3 consists of 13 residues. CDR3 in amino acids: CACEAGGSETQYF. Here the CDR3 DNA reads TGTGCCTGCGAAGCGGGAGGATCAGAGACCCAGTACTTC. Full variable domain (rest looked up from reference TRBV30 and TRBJ2-5): SQTIHQWPATLVQPVGSPLSLECTVEGTSNPNLYWYRQAAGRGLQLLFYSVGIGQISSEVPQNLSASRPQDRQFILSSKKLLLSDSGFYLCACEAGGSETQYFGPGTRLLVL.

The rearrangement links TRBV28 to TRBJ1-1; TRBD1 is a possible D gene (6 bases). The CDR3 contains 18 residues. The V gene's germline CDR1 is MDHEN and CDR2 SYDVKM. The V gene lost 1 base and the J gene lost 3 bases, with 21 bases spanning the gap. The CDR3 DNA reads TGTGCCAGCAGTTTATACTCCCCACGGACAGTCAGATACACTGAAGCTTTCTTT. This encodes CASSLYSPRTVRYTEAFF.